This T cell receptor beta chain appears in the sequencing data of a study of blood T cell repertoires in COVID-19 (dated by TCRdb to the early 2020s). For context, the study as a whole: The collaborator samples originated in the United States, Italy and Spain and spanned the acute and convalescent phases of COVID-19. The dataset comprised deeply sampled blood TCRbeta repertoires from subjects exposed to, actively infected with, or recovered from COVID-19. The material from the prospective study consisted of cDNA or gDNA derived from T cells, B-cell-depleted T cells, or PBMCs. The samples were drawn from two sources: the first 160 participants of the ongoing ImmuneRACE study, and 1,200 or so subjects contributed by 6 global collaborators. HLA class I and class II types, where available, came from metadata supplied by the sample provider rather than from assay-based typing. The repertoires were made available in a free public database intended to serve as a resource for research on the immune response to SARS-CoV-2. Sample metadata almost always included a de-identified subject ID, COVID-19 status, age in years and sex.

TCRbeta CDR3 regions were amplified from genomic DNA using the immunoSEQ Assay, a bias-controlled multiplex PCR. The study's processing was this. The number of nucleated cells in each sample was estimated from the amplification of reference gene primers within the assay. Sequence reads were collapsed and filtered to measure the absolute abundance of every unique TCRbeta CDR3 rearrangement. Productive Simpson clonality was computed per sample as the square root of Simpson's diversity index over productive rearrangements. In its TCRdb copy, this immuneACCESS table keeps in-frame sequences only and misses some clones. Where compared with another copy, unresolved V genes explain less than half of these, and the others have no known cause. That table supplies the V and J calls and clone size; D and trimming were determined from the DNA. For this sample there are over 250,000 clones; 80% to 90% appear just once. The top ten clonotypes cover roughly 2.5% of the sample.

Points the paper makes about the study in general: The quantity of clinical and demographic metadata differed by source and by participant and was supplied without curation.

Participants in the prospective study were aged about 18 to 95 years, lived in approximately 26 United States geographic areas, and enrolled through a virtual design. Cohort assignment in the prospective study relied on participant-reported clinical history from a screening survey and a study questionnaire. ImmuneRACE Cohort 3 recovered participants were defined by two consecutive negative NP/OP PCR tests, healthcare professional clearance, or symptom resolution. Mobile phlebotomists in the prospective study collected whole blood, serum and a nasopharyngeal or oropharyngeal swab from every participant. Prospective study participants could optionally give additional blood draws and questionnaires over a roughly 2-month period. Before DNA extraction, blood samples from the prospective study were shipped at room temperature or frozen. Of note for this clone: Its cognate antigen has yet to be identified. It has no much larger one-base neighbor in the sample; base qualities were not kept.

V was cut back by 5 bases and J by 5 bases, leaving a gap of 12 bases between them. The CDR3, cysteine through phenylalanine, is 13 amino acids long. Solely the CDR3 DNA is kept, with 39 bases framed from the first base. CDR1 SGHTA and CDR2 FQGTGA are derived from the germline V gene. The TCR originated in a young woman who had recovered from COVID-19. The sequenced sample was PBMCs or T cells enriched from blood (not recorded which). The rearrangement combines TRBV7-3 with TRBJ2-5; a weak D assignment points to TRBD2 (6 bases agree). At the DNA level, the sequence is TGTGCCAGCAGCATTGATGGGGGGGAGACCCAGTACTTC. Its protein is CASSIDGGETQYF.